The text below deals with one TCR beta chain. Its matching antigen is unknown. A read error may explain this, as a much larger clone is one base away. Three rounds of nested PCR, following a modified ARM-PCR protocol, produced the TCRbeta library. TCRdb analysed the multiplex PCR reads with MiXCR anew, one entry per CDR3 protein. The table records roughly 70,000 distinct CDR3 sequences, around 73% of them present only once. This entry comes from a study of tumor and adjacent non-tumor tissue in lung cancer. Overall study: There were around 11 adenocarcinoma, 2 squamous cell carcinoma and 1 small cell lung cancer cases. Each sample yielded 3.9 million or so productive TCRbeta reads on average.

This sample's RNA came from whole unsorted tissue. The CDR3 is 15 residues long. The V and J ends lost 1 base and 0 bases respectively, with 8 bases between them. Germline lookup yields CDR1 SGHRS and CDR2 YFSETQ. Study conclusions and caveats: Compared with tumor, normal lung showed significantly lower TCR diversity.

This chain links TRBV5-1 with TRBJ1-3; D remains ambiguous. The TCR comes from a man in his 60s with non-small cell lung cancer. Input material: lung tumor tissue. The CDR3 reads CASSLRGTSGNTIYF. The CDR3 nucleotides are TGCGCCAGCAGCTTGCGCGGAACCTCTGGAAACACCATATATTTT.